The 2 T cell receptor beta chains below all came from one sample that was sequenced in a study of CD8 T cells in ankylosing spondylitis. TCRdb recomputed calls from the 5' RACE reads with MiXCR, one row per CDR3 protein. The sample has about 340,000 distinct CDR3 sequences; approximately 15% are singletons. Sequences were obtained from blood, either unsorted or a sorted T cell fraction (not recorded which). These receptors all stem from a male donor with ankylosing spondylitis or in good health (not recorded which).

This sequence joins TRBV20-1 and TRBJ2-1, with 8 bases identical to TRBD2. CDR1 and CDR2 (germline): DFQATT, SNEGSKA (reference sequence). The CDR3 has 14 amino acids. Trimming took 6 bases from V and 5 from J; bases not matched to a gene: 9. CDR3 protein: CSAFQREKNNEQFF. The CDR3 DNA sequence: TGCAGTGCCTTTCAGCGGGAGAAAAACAATGAGCAGTTCTTC.

This clonotype turned up a few times. The chain combines TRBV28 with TRBJ2-1; no firm D call. The CDR3 covers 16 residues. Germline V gene data show CDR1 as MDHEN and CDR2 as SYDVKM. With 6 bases removed from V and 3 bases from J, the gap between germline ends came to 18 bases. This CDR3 is CASRDILGDIYNEQFF. The CDR3 DNA sequence: TGTGCCAGCAGAGACATACTTGGTGATATCTACAATGAGCAGTTCTTC.